One and the same sample provided the 15 T cell receptor beta chains below, sequenced in a study of CD8 T cells in Susac syndrome. After extraction with the RNeasy kit, roughly 0.5 to 1 ug of the RNA was reverse transcribed using random hexamers. A single record per CDR3 protein comes from TCRdb applying MiXCR to the immunoSEQ multiplex PCR reads. In the table there are about 290,000 distinct CDR3 sequences, over 75% of which are singletons. The sequenced material came from CD8+ T cells from PBMCs. These receptors came from a human donor with multiple sclerosis.

The chain has TRBV19 and TRBJ2-6, with D hard to call. CDR3 length: 15 amino acids. V lost 2 bases and J 4 bases, leaving 9 bases between the germline ends. Germline CDR1 LNHDA, CDR2 SQIVND (reference sequence). The CDR3: CASSIMDDGANVLTF. The CDR3 bases are TGTGCCAGTAGTATAATGGACGACGGGGCCAACGTCCTGACTTTC.

This chain links TRBV18 with TRBJ1-6; TRBD1 matches at 7 bases. The length of the CDR3 is 16 residues. Germline CDR1 and CDR2: KGHSH and LQKENI. Trimming removed 2 bases from V and 4 bases from J; junction bases left unmatched: 5. The CDR3 loop reads CASSPRTGEYNSPLHF. The CDR3 region has the DNA TGTGCCAGCTCACCAAGGACAGGTGAATATAATTCACCCCTCCACTTT.

The chain carries TRBV6-2 or TRBV6-3 and TRBJ2-7, with TRBD1 as a possible D gene (6 bases). V was shortened by 6 bases and J by 5 bases, with 17 bases between the two germline ends. Germline values: CDR1 MNHEY, CDR2 SVGEGT. This CDR3 has 14 amino acids. CDR3 protein: CASSPGLGGHEQYF. CDR3 sequence (DNA): TGTGCCAGCAGCCCCGGGCTAGGGGGACACGAGCAGTACTTC.

The sample holds one count of this clonotype. The V call is TRBV9, the J call TRBJ2-3; D possibly corresponds to TRBD2 (5 bases). Per the germline V gene, CDR1 is SGDLS and CDR2 is YYNGEE. Trimming took 6 bases from V and 3 from J, leaving 17 bases between them. The CDR3 contains 15 residues. DNA for the CDR3: TGTGCCAGCACATCGGAGGACGAAGGTACAGATACGCAGTATTTT. This gives the protein CASTSEDEGTDTQYF.

CDR3: CASSHLRLNEKLFF. CDR3 in DNA: TGCGCCAGCAGCCACCTACGCCTTAATGAAAAACTGTTTTTT. The V and J genes are TRBV4-3 and TRBJ1-4; no reliable D call. Between the trimmed V and J ends, which lost 3 bases and 4 bases, there was a span of 9 bases. The CDR3 contains 14 residues. From germline, CDR1 is LGHNA and CDR2 YSLEER.

The V call is TRBV5-6, the J call TRBJ1-2; D remains ambiguous. This CDR3 comprises 14 residues. V dropped 0 bases and J dropped 0 bases, with 6 bases sitting between them. The germline gives CDR1 SGHDT, CDR2 YYEEEE. In DNA, the CDR3 is TGTGCCAGCAGCTTGGTCAGAGCTAACTATGGCTACACCTTC. Amino acids: CASSLVRANYGYTF.

This sequence joins TRBV29-1 and TRBJ2-3; maybe TRBD2 (6 bases). V lost 6 bases and J lost 2, with 15 bases in between. From germline, CDR1 is SQVTM and CDR2 ANQGSEA. This CDR3 comprises 14 residues. In nucleotides, the CDR3 is TGCAGCGTAACCGGGACTCTTCACACAGATACGCAGTATTTT. Its translation: CSVTGTLHTDTQYF.

CDR3 bases: TGTGCCAGCAGCCCGACGGGCCCCGAAGAAAAACTGTTTTTT. The encoded protein is CASSPTGPEEKLFF. The chain carries TRBV9 and TRBJ1-4, with no clear D. Germline V gene lookup returns CDR1 SGDLS and CDR2 YYNGEE. Trimming took off 4 bases at V and 8 bases at J, with 15 bases between the two ends. The CDR3 runs 14 residues.

This chain links TRBV5-4 with TRBJ2-3; TRBD1 matches 7 bases. The CDR3 runs to 16 residues. Germline V lookup: CDR1 SGHNT, CDR2 YYREEE (reference sequence). V dropped 0 bases and J dropped 2; count of bases not matched to a gene: 6. Here the CDR3 DNA reads TGTGCCAGCAGCTTGGTTGGGACAGCGGACACAGATACGCAGTATTTT. Its protein product is CASSLVGTADTDTQYF.

The J gene is TRBJ2-5, the V gene TRBV28, with a possible D match to TRBD1 (6 bases). The ends were cut back, 4 bases at V and 5 bases at J, with 23 bases in the middle. Germline V gene lookup returns CDR1 MDHEN and CDR2 SYDVKM. The CDR3 runs to 17 residues. The DNA for the CDR3 is TGTGCCAGCAGTTCCCCGGGACACCCCCGGGGAGCGGAGACCCAGTACTTC. This encodes CASSSPGHPRGAETQYF.

This clonotype has just a few counts. The chain links TRBV2 to TRBJ2-7; 8 bases agree with TRBD1. J was trimmed by 1 base and V by 8 bases; bases with no gene match: 4. CDR3 length: 13 amino acids. The germline CDR1 and CDR2 sequences are SNHLY and FYNNEI. The CDR3 sequence: CASRRTGSYEQYF. The CDR3 coding sequence is TGTGCCAGCCGCCGGACAGGGTCCTACGAGCAGTACTTC.

This clonotype appeared once. The V call is TRBV12-3 or TRBV12-4, the J call TRBJ2-2; D might be TRBD2 (6 bases). Trimming removed 3 bases at V and 4 bases at J, with 15 bases between. The CDR3 loop spans 16 amino acids. The CDR3: CASSFYLTSRTGELFF. The CDR3 DNA is TGTGCCAGCAGTTTTTACCTGACTAGTCGCACCGGGGAGCTGTTTTTT.

The V call is TRBV7-9, the J call TRBJ2-7; the D is unclear. Trimming took off 3 bases at V and 2 bases at J, with 8 bases between the two ends. Germline V CDR1 and CDR2: SEHNR, FQNEAQ (reference sequence). The CDR3 sequence is 13 residues long. The CDR3 here is CASSFDGTYEQYF. CDR3 DNA: TGTGCCAGCAGCTTTGACGGAACCTACGAGCAGTACTTC. Full variable domain (remainder filled in from reference TRBV7-9 and TRBJ2-7): DTGVSQNPRHKITKRGQNVTFRCDPISEHNRLYWYRQTLGQGPEFLTYFQNEAQLEKSRLLSDRFSAERPKGSFSTLEIQRTEQGDSAMYLCASSFDGTYEQYFGPGTRLTVT.

This clonotype came up once. This chain uses TRBV6-2 or TRBV6-3 with TRBJ1-5, with 9 bases aligning to TRBD1. This CDR3 is built from 18 residues. Germline-derived CDR1 and CDR2 are MNHEY and SVGEGT. V lost 6 bases to trimming and J lost 3 bases; unmatched junction nucleotides: 15. For the CDR3, the DNA is TGTGCCAGCAGCGGGGACAGGGCTTCCATAGACTACAATCAGCCCCAGCATTTT. It yields the protein CASSGDRASIDYNQPQHF.

J is TRBJ2-1 and V is TRBV30; 12 nucleotides align to TRBD2. The ends lost 2 bases at V and 3 bases at J; junction bases unmatched: 2. Per germline, CDR1 GTSNPN and CDR2 SVGIG (reference sequence). The length of the CDR3 is 15 residues. CDR3 sequence reads: CAWSTSGRIYNEQFF. Written as DNA, the CDR3 is TGTGCCTGGAGTACTAGCGGGAGGATCTACAATGAGCAGTTCTTC.